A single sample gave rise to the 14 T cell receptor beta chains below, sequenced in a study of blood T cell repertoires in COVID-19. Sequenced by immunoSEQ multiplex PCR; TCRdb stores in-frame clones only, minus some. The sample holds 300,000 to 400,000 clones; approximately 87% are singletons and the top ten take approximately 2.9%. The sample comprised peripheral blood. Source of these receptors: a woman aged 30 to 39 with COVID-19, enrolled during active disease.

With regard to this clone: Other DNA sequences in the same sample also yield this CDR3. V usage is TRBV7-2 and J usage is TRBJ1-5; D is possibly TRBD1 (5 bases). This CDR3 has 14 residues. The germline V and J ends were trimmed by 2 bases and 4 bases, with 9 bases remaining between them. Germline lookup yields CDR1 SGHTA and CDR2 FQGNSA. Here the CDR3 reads CASSLRGGNQPQHF. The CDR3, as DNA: TGTGCCAGCAGCTTACGGGGGGGAAATCAGCCCCAGCATTTT.

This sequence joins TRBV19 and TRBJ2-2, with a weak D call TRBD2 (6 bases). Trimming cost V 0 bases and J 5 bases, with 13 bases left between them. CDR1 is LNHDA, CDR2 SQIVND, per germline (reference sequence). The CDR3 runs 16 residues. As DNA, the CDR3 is TGTGCCAGTAGTATAGAGGGGACTGGACTTACCGGGGAGCTGTTTTTT. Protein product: CASSIEGTGLTGELFF.

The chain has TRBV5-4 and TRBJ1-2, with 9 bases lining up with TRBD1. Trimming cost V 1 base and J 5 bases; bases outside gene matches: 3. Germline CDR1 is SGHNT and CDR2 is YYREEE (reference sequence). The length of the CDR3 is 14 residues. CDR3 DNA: TGTGCCAGCAGCTTGACAGGGGGCCCTTATGGCTACACCTTC. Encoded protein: CASSLTGGPYGYTF.

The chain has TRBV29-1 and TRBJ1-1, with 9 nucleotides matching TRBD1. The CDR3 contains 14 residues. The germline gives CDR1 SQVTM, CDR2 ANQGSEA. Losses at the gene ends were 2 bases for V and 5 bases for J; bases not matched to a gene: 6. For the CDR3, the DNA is TGCAGCGTTGAACCAGGACAGGGGCTTACTGAAGCTTTCTTT. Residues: CSVEPGQGLTEAFF.

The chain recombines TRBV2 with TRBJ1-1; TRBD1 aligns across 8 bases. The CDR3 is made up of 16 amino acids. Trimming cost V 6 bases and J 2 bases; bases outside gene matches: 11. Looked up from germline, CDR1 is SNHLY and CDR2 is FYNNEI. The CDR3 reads CASRARGTGSNTEAFF. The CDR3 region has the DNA TGTGCCAGCAGGGCCCGTGGGACAGGCTCAAACACTGAAGCTTTCTTT.

The CDR3 region has the DNA TGTGCCAGCAGCCAAACGATACAGGGCTCCTCTGGAAACACCATATATTTT. Translation: CASSQTIQGSSGNTIYF. V and J are TRBV16 and TRBJ1-3, with D possibly matching TRBD1 (6 bases). Germline values: CDR1 KGHSY, CDR2 FQNENV. The V end was cut by 2 bases, the J end by 0 bases, with 14 bases between. The CDR3 loop spans 17 amino acids.

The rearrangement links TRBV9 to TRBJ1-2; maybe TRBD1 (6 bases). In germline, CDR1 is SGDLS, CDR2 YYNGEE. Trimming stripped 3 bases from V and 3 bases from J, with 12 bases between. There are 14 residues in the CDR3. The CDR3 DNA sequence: TGTGCCAGCAGCGCCTTCTCAGGGGACTATGGCTACACCTTC. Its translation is CASSAFSGDYGYTF.

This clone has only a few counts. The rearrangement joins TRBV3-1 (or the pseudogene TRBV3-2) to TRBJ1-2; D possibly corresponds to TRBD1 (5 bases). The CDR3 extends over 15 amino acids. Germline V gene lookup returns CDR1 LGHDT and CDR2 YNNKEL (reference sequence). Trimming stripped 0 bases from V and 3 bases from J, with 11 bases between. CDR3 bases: TGTGCCAGCAGCCAAGAGTACAGGAGCCACTATGGCTACACCTTC. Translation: CASSQEYRSHYGYTF.

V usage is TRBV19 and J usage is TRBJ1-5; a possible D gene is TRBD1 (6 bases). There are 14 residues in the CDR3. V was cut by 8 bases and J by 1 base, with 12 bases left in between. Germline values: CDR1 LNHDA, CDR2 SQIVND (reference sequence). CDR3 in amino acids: CASAMGQSNQPQHF. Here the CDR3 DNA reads TGTGCCAGTGCAATGGGACAAAGCAATCAGCCCCAGCATTTT. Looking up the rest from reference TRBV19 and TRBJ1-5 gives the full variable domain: DGGITQSPKYLFRKEGQNVTLSCEQNLNHDAMYWYRQDPGQGLRLIYYSQIVNDFQKGDIAEGYSVSREKKESFPLTVTSAQKNPTAFYLCASAMGQSNQPQHFGDGTRLSIL.

CDR3 nucleotide sequence: TGTGCCAGCAGTTTACAGGTAGACTCCTACGAGCAGTACTTC. Protein sequence: CASSLQVDSYEQYF. The genes are TRBV27 and TRBJ2-7; D remains ambiguous. Trimming removed 2 bases at V and 0 bases at J, with 8 bases between. This CDR3 has 14 residues. Per the germline V gene, CDR1 is MNHEY and CDR2 is SMNVEV (reference sequence).

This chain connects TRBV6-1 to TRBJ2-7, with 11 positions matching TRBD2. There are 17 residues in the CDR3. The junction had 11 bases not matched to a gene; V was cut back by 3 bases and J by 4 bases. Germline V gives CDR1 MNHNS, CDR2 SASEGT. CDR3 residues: CASSEGKLAGVGYEQYF. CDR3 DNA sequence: TGTGCCAGCAGTGAGGGGAAACTAGCGGGAGTCGGGTACGAGCAGTACTTC.

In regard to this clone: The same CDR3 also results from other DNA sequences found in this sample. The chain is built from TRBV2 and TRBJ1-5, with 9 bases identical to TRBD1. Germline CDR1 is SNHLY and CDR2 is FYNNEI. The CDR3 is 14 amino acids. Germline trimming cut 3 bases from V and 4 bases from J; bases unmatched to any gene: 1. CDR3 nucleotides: TGTGCCAGCAGTGAGGGGACAGGGAATCAGCCCCAGCATTTT. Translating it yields CASSEGTGNQPQHF.

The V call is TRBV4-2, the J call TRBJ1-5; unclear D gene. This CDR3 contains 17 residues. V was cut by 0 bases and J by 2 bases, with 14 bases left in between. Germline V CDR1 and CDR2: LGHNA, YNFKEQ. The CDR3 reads CASSQEVLLEGNQPQHF. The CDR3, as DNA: TGTGCCAGCAGCCAAGAGGTACTCCTCGAGGGCAATCAGCCCCAGCATTTT.

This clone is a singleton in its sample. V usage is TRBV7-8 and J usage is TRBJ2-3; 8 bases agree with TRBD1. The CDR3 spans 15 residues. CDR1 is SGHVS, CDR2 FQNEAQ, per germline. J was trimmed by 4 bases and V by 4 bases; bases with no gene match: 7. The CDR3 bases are TGTGCCAGCAGCTCCTTAGACAGGGGCCCAGATACGCAGTATTTT. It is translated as CASSSLDRGPDTQYF.